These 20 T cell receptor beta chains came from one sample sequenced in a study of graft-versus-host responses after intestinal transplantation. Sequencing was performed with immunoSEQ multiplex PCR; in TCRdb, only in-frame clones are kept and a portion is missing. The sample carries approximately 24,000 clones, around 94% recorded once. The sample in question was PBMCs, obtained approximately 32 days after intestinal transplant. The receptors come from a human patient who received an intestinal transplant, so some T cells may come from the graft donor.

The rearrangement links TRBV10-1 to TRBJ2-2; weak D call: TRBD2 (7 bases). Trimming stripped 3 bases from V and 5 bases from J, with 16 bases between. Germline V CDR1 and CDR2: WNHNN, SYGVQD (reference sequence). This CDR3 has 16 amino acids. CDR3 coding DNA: TGCGCCAGCAGTGACGGGGGGCAGGGAGGGACCGGGGAGCTGTTTTTT. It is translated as CASSDGGQGGTGELFF.

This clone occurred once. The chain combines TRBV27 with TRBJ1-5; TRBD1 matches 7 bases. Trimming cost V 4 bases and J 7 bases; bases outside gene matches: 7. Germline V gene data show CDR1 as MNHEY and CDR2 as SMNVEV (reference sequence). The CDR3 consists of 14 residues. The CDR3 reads CASSSRQGGQPQHF. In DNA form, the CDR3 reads TGTGCCAGCAGTTCAAGACAGGGAGGGCAGCCCCAGCATTTT.

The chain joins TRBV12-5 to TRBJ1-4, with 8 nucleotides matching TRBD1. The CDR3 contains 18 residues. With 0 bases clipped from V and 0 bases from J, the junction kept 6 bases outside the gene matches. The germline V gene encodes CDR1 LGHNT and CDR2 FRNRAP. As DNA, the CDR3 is TGTGCTAGTGGTTTGGTAAGGACAGGGAAAGCAACTAATGAAAAACTGTTTTTT. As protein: CASGLVRTGKATNEKLFF.

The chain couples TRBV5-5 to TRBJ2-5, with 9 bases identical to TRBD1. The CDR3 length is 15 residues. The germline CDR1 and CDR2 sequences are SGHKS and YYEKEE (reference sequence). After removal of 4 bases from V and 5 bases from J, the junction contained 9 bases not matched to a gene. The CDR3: CASSDWDRESETQYF. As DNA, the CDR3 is TGTGCCAGCAGCGATTGGGACAGGGAGAGCGAGACCCAGTACTTC.

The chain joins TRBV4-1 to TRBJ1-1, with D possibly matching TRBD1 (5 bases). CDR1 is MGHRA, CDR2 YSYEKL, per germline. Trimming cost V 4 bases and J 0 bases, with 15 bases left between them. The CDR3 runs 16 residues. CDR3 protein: CASSLGQGSMNTEAFF. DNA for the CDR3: TGCGCCAGCAGCCTAGGTCAGGGCAGTATGAACACTGAAGCTTTCTTT.

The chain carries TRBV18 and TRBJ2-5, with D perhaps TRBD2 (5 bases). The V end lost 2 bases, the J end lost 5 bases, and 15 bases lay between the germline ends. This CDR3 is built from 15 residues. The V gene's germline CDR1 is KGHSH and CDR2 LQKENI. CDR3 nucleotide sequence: TGTGCCAGCTCACCAAAGGTGCTAGCTGGGGAGACCCAGTACTTC. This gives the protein CASSPKVLAGETQYF.

The CDR3 region has the DNA TGTGCCAGCAGGCCGGGACAGGTCTATGGCTACACCTTC. Encoded protein: CASRPGQVYGYTF. The rearrangement links TRBV5-4 to TRBJ1-2, with 8 nucleotides matching TRBD1. The V gene end was trimmed by 5 bases and the J gene end by 4 bases; junction bases not matched to a gene: 4. Germline V gene data show CDR1 as SGHNT and CDR2 as YYREEE (reference sequence). This CDR3 spans 13 amino acids.

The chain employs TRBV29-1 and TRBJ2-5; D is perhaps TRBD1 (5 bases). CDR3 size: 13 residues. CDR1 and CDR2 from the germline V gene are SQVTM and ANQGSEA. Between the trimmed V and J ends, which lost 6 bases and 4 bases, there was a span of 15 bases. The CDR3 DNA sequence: TGCAGCGTCACCCCGGACACCTCAGAGACCCAGTACTTC. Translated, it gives CSVTPDTSETQYF.

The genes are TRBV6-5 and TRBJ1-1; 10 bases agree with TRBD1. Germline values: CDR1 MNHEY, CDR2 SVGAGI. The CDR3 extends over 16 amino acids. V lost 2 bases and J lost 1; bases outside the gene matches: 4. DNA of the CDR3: TGTGCCAGCAGTTACGGGACAGGGGTTGAGAACACTGAAGCTTTCTTT. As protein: CASSYGTGVENTEAFF.

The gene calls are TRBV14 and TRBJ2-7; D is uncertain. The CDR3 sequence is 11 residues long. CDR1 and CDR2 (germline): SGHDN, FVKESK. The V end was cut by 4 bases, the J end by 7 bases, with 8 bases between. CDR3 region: CASSRGWEQYF. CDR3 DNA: TGTGCCAGCAGCCGAGGTTGGGAGCAGTACTTC. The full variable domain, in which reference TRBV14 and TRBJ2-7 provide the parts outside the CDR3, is EAGVTQFPSHSVIEKGQTVTLRCDPISGHDNLYWYRRVMGKEIKFLLHFVKESKQDESGMPNNRFLAERTGGTYSTLKVQPAELEDSGVYFCASSRGWEQYFGPGTRLTVT.

The CDR3, as DNA: TGTGCCACCAGCCCTGGGGGGTACGAGCAGTACTTC. Translated, it gives CATSPGGYEQYF. The chain links TRBV15 to TRBJ2-7, with D tentatively TRBD2 (6 bases). This CDR3 has 12 amino acids. The V gene's germline CDR1 is LNHNV and CDR2 YYDKDF (reference sequence). With 5 bases removed from V and 4 bases from J, the gap between germline ends came to 9 bases.

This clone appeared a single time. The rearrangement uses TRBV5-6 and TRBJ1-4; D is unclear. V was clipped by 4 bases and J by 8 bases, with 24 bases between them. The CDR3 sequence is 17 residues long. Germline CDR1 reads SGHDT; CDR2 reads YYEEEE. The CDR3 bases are TGTGCCAGCAGCCATGTATACCCCGGGATCCAGAACGAAAAACTGTTTTTT. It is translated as CASSHVYPGIQNEKLFF.

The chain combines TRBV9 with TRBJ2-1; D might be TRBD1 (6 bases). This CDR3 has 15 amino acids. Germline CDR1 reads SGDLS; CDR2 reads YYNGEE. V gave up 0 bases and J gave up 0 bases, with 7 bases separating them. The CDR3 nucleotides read TGTGCCAGCAGCGTAGCCAGGGGCTCCTACAATGAGCAGTTCTTC. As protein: CASSVARGSYNEQFF.

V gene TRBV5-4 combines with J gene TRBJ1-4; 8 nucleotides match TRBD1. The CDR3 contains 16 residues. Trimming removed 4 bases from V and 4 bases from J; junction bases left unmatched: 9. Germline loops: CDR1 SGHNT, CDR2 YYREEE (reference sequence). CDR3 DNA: TGTGCCAGCAGCCAAATCGGACAGGGAGATAATGAAAAACTGTTTTTT. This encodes CASSQIGQGDNEKLFF.

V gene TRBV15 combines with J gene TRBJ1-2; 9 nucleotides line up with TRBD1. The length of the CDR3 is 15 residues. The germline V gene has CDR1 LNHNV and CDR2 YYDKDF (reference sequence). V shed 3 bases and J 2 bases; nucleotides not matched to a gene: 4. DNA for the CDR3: TGTGCCACCAGCAGCGAGGGGACAGGGAACTATGGCTACACCTTC. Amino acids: CATSSEGTGNYGYTF.

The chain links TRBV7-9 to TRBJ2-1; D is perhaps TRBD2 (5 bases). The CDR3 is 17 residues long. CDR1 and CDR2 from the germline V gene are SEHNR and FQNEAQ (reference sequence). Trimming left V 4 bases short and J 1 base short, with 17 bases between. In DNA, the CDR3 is TGTGCCAGCAGCTCCCGCTGGGCACTAGGGTCCTACAATGAGCAGTTCTTC. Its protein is CASSSRWALGSYNEQFF.

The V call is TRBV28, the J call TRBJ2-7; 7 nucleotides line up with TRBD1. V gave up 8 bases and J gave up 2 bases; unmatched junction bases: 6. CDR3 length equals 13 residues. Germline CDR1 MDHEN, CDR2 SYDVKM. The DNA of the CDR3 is TGTGCCAGCTCGCAAGACAGGGCCTACGAGCAGTACTTC. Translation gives CASSQDRAYEQYF.

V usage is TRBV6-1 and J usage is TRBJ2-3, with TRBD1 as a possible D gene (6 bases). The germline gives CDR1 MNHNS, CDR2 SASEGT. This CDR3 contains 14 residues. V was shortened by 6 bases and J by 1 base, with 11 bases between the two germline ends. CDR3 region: CASRPGVGTDTQYF. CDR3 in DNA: TGTGCCAGCAGGCCAGGGGTCGGCACAGATACGCAGTATTTT.

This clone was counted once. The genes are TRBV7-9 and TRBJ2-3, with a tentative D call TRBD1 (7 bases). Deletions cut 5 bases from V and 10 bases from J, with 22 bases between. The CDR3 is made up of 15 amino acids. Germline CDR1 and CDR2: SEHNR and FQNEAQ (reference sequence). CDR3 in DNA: TGTGCCAGCAGCGGCCCAGCGGAGGGGGCGAGAGCGCAGTATTTT. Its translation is CASSGPAEGARAQYF.

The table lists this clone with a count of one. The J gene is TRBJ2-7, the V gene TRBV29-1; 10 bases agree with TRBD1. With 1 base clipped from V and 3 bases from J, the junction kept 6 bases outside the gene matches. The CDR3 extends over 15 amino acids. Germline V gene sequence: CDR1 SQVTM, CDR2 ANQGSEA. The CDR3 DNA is TGCAGCGTTGAAGGGGCCGGGACAGGGGACTACGAGCAGTACTTC. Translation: CSVEGAGTGDYEQYF.